This T cell receptor beta chain emerged from a study of blood T cell repertoires in COVID-19. The overall study: Samples came from the United States, Italy and Spain, spanning acute and convalescent COVID-19. Nucleic acid was either cDNA or gDNA, and it came from T cells, B-cell-depleted T cells, or PBMCs.

Repertoires were generated with immunoSEQ multiplex PCR, while TCRdb's copy carries only in-frame clones and drops some. The sample carries over 150,000 clones, around 85% recorded once. Enrolled during active infection, Seattle patients were then followed longitudinally. The V gene's germline CDR1 is SGDLS and CDR2 YYNGEE. The V segment lost 3 bases and the J segment 7 bases; nucleotides outside the gene matches: 7. The CDR3 is 15 amino acids. The sequenced sample consisted of peripheral blood. The source of this sequence is a man in his 60s with COVID-19, enrolled during active disease. V and J are TRBV9 and TRBJ1-2, with TRBD1 matching over 12 bases. This CDR3 is CASSDRDRGLLGYTF. In DNA form, the CDR3 reads TGTGCCAGCAGCGACCGGGACAGGGGGCTTCTTGGCTACACCTTC.